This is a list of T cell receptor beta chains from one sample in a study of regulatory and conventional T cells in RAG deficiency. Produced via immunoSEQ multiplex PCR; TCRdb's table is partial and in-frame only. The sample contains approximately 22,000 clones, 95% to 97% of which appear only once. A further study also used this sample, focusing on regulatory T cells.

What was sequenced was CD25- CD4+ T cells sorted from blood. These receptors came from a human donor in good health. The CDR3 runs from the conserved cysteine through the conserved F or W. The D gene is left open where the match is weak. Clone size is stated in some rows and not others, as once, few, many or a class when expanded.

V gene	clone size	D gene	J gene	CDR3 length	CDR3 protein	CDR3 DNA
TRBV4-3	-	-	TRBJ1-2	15	CASSQDLLVLGGYTF	TGCGCCAGCAGCCAAGATCTCCTAGTGTTAGGCGGCTACACCTTC
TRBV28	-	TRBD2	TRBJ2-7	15	CASSLRLAGFGQQYF	TGTGCCAGCAGTTTGCGACTAGCGGGGTTTGGCCAGCAGTACTTC
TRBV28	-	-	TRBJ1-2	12	CASSLGLYGYTF	TGTGCCAGCAGTTTAGGGCTGTATGGCTACACCTTC
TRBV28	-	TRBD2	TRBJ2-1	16	CASSGISGGAENEQFF	TGTGCCAGCAGTGGTATTAGCGGGGGGGCCGAGAATGAGCAGTTCTTC
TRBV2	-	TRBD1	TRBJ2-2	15	CASSLQGARAGELFF	TGTGCCAGCAGCCTACAGGGGGCCAGGGCCGGGGAGCTGTTTTTT
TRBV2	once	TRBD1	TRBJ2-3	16	CASSDGGQVNTDTQYF	TGTGCCAGCAGTGATGGCGGACAGGTGAACACAGATACGCAGTATTTT
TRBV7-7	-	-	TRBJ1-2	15	CASSLDRGRDYGYTF	TGTGCCAGCAGCTTAGATCGGGGGAGGGACTATGGCTACACCTTC
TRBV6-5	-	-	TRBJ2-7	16	CASSYSTGWQSYEQYF	TGTGCCAGCAGTTACTCGACCGGGTGGCAGTCCTACGAGCAGTACTTC
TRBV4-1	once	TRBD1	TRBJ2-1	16	CASSQDWGQGVNEQFF	TGCGCCAGCAGCCAAGATTGGGGACAGGGTGTCAATGAGCAGTTCTTC
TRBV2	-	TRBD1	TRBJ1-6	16	CASRADRVAYNSPLHF	TGTGCCAGCAGGGCGGACAGGGTGGCCTATAATTCACCCCTCCACTTT
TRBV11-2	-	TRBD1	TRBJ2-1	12	CAGGQGGAEQFF	TGTGCGGGGGGACAGGGGGGAGCTGAGCAGTTCTTC
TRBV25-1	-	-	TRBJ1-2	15	CASSESGTAPDGYTF	TGTGCCAGCAGTGAATCAGGAACAGCCCCTGATGGCTACACCTTC
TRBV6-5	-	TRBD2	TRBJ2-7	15	CASSYQAGGIYEQYF	TGTGCCAGCAGTTACCAAGCGGGGGGCATCTACGAGCAGTACTTC
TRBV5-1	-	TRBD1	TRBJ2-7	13	CASTRDRGGEQYF	TGCGCCAGCACCCGGGACAGGGGAGGCGAGCAGTACTTC
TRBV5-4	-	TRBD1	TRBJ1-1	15	CASSKPGTENTEAFF	TGTGCCAGCAGCAAACCCGGGACAGAGAACACTGAAGCTTTCTTT
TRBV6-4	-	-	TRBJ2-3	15	CASSDSGGTTDTQYF	TGTGCCAGCAGTGACTCTGGAGGAACCACAGATACGCAGTATTTT
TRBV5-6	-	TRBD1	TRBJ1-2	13	CASSWRQGDGYTF	TGTGCCAGCAGCTGGAGACAGGGTGATGGCTACACCTTC
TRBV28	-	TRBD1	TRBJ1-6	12	CASSSLRDRPSF	TGTGCCAGCAGCTCCCTCCGGGACAGGCCATCTTTT
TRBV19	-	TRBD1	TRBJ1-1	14	CASSTLTGGLEAFF	TGTGCCAGTAGTACCCTGACAGGGGGTCTAGAAGCTTTCTTT
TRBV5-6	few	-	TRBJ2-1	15	CASSFGTLYRNEQFF	TGTGCCAGCAGCTTCGGGACTCTTTATCGCAATGAGCAGTTCTTC
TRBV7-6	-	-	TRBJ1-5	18	CASSLVPSVGGSNQPQHF	TGTGCCAGCAGCTTAGTCCCCTCGGTAGGGGGAAGCAATCAGCCCCAGCATTTT
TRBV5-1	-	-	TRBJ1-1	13	CASRFRENTEAFF	TGCGCCAGCAGGTTTCGAGAGAACACTGAAGCTTTCTTT
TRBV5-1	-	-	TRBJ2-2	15	CASSLRAGDTGELFF	TGCGCCAGCAGCTTAAGGGCAGGGGATACCGGGGAGCTGTTTTTT
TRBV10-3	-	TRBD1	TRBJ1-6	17	CAISNQAGTGNNSPLHF	TGTGCCATCAGCAACCAAGCCGGGACAGGGAATAATTCACCCCTCCACTTT
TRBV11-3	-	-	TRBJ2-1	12	CASSSTGRDQFF	TGTGCCAGCAGCTCGACAGGTCGCGACCAGTTCTTC
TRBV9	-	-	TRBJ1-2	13	CASSEGGGLGYTF	TGTGCCAGCAGCGAGGGGGGAGGGCTTGGCTACACCTTC
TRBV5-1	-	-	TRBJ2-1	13	CASSLLGPNEQFF	TGCGCCAGCAGCTTGCTGGGGCCGAATGAGCAGTTCTTC
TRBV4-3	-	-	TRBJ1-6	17	CASSQGEGMGVNSPLHF	TGCGCCAGCAGCCAGGGGGAGGGGATGGGTGTTAATTCACCCCTCCACTTT
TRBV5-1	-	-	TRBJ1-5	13	CASSLAFGQPQHF	TGCGCCAGCAGCTTGGCGTTCGGTCAGCCCCAGCATTTT
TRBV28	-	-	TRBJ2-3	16	CASGFQTGGGTDTQYF	TGTGCCAGCGGATTTCAAACAGGGGGGGGTACAGATACGCAGTATTTT
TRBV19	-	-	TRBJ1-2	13	CASSRGNGYGYTF	TGTGCCAGTAGTAGAGGGAATGGCTATGGCTACACCTTC
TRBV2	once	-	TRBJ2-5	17	CASTQGAAKRWGETQYF	TGTGCCAGCACCCAAGGGGCAGCGAAGCGCTGGGGAGAGACCCAGTACTTC
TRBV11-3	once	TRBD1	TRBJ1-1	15	CASSYRTGVNTEAFF	TGTGCCAGCAGCTACAGGACAGGGGTGAACACTGAAGCTTTCTTT